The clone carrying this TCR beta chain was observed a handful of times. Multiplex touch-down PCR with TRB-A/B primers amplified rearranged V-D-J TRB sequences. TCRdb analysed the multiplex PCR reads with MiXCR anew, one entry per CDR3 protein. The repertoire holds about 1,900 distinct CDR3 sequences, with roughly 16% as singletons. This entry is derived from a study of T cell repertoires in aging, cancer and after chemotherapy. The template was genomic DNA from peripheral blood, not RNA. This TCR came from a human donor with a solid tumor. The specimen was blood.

CDR3: CASSWRDRGAYEQYF. CDR3 DNA: TGCGCCAGCAGCTGGAGAGACAGGGGCGCCTACGAGCAGTACTTC. The V gene is TRBV5-1, the J gene TRBJ2-7, with TRBD1 identical over 8 bases. Germline CDR1 and CDR2: SGHRS and YFSETQ. The CDR3 contains 15 residues. The trim removed 3 bases at V and 2 bases at J, leaving 7 bases unmatched.